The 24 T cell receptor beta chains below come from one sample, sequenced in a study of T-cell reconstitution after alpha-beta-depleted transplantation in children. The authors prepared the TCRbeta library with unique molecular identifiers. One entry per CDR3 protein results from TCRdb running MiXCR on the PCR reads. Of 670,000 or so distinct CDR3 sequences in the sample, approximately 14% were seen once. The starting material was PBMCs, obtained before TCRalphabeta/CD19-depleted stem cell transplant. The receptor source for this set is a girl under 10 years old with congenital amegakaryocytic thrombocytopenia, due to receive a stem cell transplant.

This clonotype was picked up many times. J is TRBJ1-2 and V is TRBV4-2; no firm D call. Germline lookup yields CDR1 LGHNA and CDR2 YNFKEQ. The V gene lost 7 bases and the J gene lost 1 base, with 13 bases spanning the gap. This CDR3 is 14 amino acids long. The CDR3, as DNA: TGTGCCAGCAACCGCCGTATGGATAACTATGGCTACACCTTC. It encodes CASNRRMDNYGYTF.

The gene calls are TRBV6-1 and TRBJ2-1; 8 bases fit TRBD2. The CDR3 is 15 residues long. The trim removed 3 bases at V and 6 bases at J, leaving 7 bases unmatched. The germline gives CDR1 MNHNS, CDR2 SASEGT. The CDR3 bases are TGTGCCAGCAGTGACACGGGGGGGCTCCGCAATGAGCAGTTCTTC. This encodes CASSDTGGLRNEQFF.

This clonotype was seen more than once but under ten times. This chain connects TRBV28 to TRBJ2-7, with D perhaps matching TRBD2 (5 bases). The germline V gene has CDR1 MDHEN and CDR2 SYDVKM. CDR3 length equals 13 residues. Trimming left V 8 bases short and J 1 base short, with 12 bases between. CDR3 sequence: CASRGSQSYEQYF. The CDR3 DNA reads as TGTGCCAGCCGCGGGTCACAGTCCTACGAGCAGTACTTC.

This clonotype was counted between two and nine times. This CDR3 is CASSLDLATDTQYF. The CDR3 DNA reads as TGTGCCAGCAGCTTAGATCTAGCCACAGATACGCAGTATTTT. This chain connects TRBV11-2 to TRBJ2-3, with D possibly TRBD2 on 5 matching bases. Germline V gives CDR1 SGHAT, CDR2 FQNNGV. The ends were cut back, 0 bases at V and 2 bases at J, with 6 bases in the middle. This CDR3 comprises 14 residues.

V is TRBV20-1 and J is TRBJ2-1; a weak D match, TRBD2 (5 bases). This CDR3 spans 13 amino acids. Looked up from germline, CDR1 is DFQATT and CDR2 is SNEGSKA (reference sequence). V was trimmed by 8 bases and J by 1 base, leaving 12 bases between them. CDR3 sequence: CSQEDRSYNEQFF. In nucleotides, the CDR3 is TGCAGTCAGGAGGACCGATCCTACAATGAGCAGTTCTTC.

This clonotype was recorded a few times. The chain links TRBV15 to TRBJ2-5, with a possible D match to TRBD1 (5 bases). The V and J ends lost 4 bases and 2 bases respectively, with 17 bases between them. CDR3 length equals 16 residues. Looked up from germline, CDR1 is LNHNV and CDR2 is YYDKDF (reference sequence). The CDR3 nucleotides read TGTGCCACCAGCACGACTCCCTGGGGCCTACAAGAGACCCAGTACTTC. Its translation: CATSTTPWGLQETQYF.

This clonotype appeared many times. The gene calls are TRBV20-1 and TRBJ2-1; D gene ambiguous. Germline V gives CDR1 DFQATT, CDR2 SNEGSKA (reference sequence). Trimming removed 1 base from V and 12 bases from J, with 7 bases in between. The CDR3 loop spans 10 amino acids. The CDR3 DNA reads TGCAGTGCTAGAGGTGTTTGGCAGTTCTTC. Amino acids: CSARGVWQFF.

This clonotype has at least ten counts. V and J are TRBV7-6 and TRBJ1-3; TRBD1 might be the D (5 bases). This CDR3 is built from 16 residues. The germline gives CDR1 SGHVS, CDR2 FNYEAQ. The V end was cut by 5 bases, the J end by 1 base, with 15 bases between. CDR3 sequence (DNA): TGTGCCAGCAGCCCCAATGATTGGGGGTCTGGAAACACCATATATTTT. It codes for CASSPNDWGSGNTIYF.

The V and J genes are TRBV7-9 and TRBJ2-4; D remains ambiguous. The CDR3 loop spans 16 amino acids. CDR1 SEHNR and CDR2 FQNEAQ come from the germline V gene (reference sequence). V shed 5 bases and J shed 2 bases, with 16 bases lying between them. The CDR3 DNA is TGTGCCAGCAGCCCGGCGGTGGCAAGGACCAAAAACATTCAGTACTTC. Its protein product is CASSPAVARTKNIQYF.

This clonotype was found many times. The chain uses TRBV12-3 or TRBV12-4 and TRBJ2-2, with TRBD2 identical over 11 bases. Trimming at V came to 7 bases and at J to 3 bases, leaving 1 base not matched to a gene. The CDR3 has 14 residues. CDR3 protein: CASTGLADTGELFF. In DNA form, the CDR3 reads TGTGCCAGCACGGGACTAGCGGACACCGGGGAGCTGTTTTTT.

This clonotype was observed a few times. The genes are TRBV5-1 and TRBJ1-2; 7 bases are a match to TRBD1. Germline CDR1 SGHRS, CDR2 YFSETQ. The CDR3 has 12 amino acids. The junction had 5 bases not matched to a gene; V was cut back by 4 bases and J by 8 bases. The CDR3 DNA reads TGCGCCAGCAGCCCTCGGACAGGCGGCTACACCTTC. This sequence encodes CASSPRTGGYTF.

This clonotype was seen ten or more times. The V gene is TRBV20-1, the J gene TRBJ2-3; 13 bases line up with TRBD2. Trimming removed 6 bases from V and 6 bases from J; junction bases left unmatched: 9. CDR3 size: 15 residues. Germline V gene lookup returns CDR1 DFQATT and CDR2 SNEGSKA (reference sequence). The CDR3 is CSAAGTSGTSDTQYF. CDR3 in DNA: TGCAGTGCAGCAGGGACTAGCGGGACTTCGGATACGCAGTATTTT.

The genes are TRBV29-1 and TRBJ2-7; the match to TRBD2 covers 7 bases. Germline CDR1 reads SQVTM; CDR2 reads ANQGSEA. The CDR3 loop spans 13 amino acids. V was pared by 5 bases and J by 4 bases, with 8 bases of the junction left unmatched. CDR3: CSVLFGTKYEQYF. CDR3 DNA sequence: TGCAGCGTTCTTTTTGGGACTAAATACGAGCAGTACTTC.

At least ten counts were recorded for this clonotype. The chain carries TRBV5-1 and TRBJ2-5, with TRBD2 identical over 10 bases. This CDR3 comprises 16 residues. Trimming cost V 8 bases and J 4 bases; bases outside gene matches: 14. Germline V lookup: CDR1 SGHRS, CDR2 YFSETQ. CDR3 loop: CASRTLAGVGGETQYF. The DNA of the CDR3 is TGCGCCAGTAGGACTCTAGCGGGAGTTGGGGGAGAGACCCAGTACTTC.

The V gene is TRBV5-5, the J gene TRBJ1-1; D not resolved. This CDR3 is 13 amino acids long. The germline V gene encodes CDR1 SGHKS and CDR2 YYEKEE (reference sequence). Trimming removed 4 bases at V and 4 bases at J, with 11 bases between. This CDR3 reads CASSATGSTEAFF. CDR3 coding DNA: TGTGCCAGCAGCGCCACCGGGAGCACTGAAGCTTTCTTT.

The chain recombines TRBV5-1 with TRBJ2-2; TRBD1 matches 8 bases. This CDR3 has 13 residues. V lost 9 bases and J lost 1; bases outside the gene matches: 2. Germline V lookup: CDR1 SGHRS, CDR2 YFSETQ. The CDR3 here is CATGGVNTGELFF. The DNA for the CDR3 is TGCGCCACAGGGGGCGTGAACACCGGGGAGCTGTTTTTT.

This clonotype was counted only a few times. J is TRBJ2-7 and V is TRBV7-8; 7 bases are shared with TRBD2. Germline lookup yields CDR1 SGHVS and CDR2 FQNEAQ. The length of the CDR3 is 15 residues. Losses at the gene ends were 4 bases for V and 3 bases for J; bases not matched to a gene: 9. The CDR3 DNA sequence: TGTGCCAGCAGCTCGGGGCGGGAGCTACTCTACGAGCAGTACTTC. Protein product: CASSSGRELLYEQYF.

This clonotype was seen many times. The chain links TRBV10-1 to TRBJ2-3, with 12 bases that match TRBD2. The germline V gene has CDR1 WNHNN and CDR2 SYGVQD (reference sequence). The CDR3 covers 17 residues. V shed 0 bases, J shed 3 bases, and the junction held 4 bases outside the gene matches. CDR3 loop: CASSESVTSGSTDTQYF. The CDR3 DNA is TGCGCCAGCAGTGAGTCGGTGACTAGCGGGAGTACAGATACGCAGTATTTT.

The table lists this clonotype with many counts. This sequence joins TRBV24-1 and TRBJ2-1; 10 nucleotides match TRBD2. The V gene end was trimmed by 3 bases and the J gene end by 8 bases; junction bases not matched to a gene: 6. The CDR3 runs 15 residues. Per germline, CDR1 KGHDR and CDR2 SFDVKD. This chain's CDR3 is CATSDRLAGVYEQFF. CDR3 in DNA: TGTGCCACCAGTGATAGGCTAGCGGGAGTTTATGAGCAGTTCTTC.

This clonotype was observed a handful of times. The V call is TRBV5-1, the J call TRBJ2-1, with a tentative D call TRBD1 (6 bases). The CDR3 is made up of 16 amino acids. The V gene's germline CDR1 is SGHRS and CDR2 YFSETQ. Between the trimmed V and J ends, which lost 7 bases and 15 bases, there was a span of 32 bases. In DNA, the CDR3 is TGCGCCAGCTCCTTAATTTCGGTCAGAGGGACAAATGAGGGGTTCTTC. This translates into CASSLISVRGTNEGFF.

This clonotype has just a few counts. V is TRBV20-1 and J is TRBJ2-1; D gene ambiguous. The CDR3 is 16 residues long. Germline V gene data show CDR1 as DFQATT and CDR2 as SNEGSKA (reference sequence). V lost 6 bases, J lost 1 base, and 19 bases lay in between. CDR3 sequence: CSASEDEMGSYNEQFF. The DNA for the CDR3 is TGCAGTGCCTCCGAGGACGAGATGGGATCCTACAATGAGCAGTTCTTC.

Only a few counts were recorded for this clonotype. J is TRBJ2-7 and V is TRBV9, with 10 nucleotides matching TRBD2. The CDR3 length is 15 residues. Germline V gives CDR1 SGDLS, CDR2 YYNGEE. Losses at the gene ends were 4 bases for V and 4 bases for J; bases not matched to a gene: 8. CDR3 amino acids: CASSRDLAGAYEQYF. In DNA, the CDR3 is TGTGCCAGCAGCCGAGATCTAGCGGGAGCTTACGAGCAGTACTTC.

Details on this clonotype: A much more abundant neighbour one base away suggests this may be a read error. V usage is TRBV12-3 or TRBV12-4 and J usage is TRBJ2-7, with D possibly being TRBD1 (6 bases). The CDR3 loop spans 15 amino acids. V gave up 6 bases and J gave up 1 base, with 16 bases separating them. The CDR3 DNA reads TGTGCCAGCAGCCCCGCATTGGGGACATCCTACGAGCAGTACTTC. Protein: CASSPALGTSYEQYF.

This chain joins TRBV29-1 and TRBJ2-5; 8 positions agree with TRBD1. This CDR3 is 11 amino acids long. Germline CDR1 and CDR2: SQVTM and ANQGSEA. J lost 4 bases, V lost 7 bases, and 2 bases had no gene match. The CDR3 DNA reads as TGCAGCGGAGACAGGGGAGAGACCCAGTACTTC. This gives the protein CSGDRGETQYF.